This is a list of T cell receptor beta chains from one sample in a study of T cell repertoires in cytomegalovirus infection. TCRdb re-derived calls from the reads in MiXCR, one entry per CDR3 protein. The sample includes 350,000 to 500,000 distinct CDR3 sequences, roughly a third of them seen just once. What was sequenced was PBMCs. The source of these receptors is a human donor in good health (CMV status not recorded). Some clones in this sample may be carry-over from other donors' samples. Each CDR3 is given with its conserved first and last residue. The D gene is left open where the match is weak. The listing skips clone size in some rows; elsewhere it reads once, few, many or a size class.

D gene	clone size	J gene	V gene	CDR3 length	CDR3 DNA	CDR3 protein
-	few	TRBJ2-2	TRBV7-9	16	TGTGCCAGCAGCTTAGCGTTCAGGTTGGACACCGGGGAGCTGTTTTTT	CASSLAFRLDTGELFF
TRBD1	-	TRBJ2-5	TRBV10-3	15	TGTGCCATCAGGAGGGACAGCGTGGGATCAGAGACCCAGTACTTC	CAIRRDSVGSETQYF
-	many	TRBJ2-3	TRBV7-2	15	TGTGCCAGCAGCACAGACGTGGTGGGCACAGATACGCAGTATTTT	CASSTDVVGTDTQYF
-	-	TRBJ2-7	TRBV11-2	17	TGTGCCAGCAGCTTTAGCCATGGCAGGGGATTTCGGAACGAGCAGTACTTC	CASSFSHGRGFRNEQYF
-	-	TRBJ2-3	TRBV6-4	17	TGTGCCAGCAGTGACTCACCAGGGGCTTACCCCACAGATACGCAGTATTTT	CASSDSPGAYPTDTQYF
-	few	TRBJ2-2	TRBV19	11	TGTGCCACAGCGACGGGCGGGGAGCTGTTTTTT	CATATGGELFF
-	few	TRBJ2-1	TRBV20-1	19	TGCAGTGCTAGACTCGGGTATGCAGGGAGAACCGGCTCCTACAATGAGCAGTTCTTC	CSARLGYAGRTGSYNEQFF
-	few	TRBJ2-1	TRBV9	15	TGTGCCAGCAGCGTTACCCTAGCGTCGAACAATGAGCAGTTCTTC	CASSVTLASNNEQFF
-	-	TRBJ2-5	TRBV19	12	TGTGCCAGTAGTATAGTAAAGGGAACCCAGTACTTC	CASSIVKGTQYF
-	few	TRBJ1-1	TRBV7-2	13	TGTGCCAGCAGCTTGGACCCAACGTCTGAAGCTTTCTTT	CASSLDPTSEAFF
-	-	TRBJ1-4	TRBV7-2	17	TGTGCCAGCAGCTTAGCGAAATCCAGGGGCCTTAATGAAAAACTGTTTTTT	CASSLAKSRGLNEKLFF
TRBD2	-	TRBJ2-1	TRBV5-1	16	TGCGCCAGCAGCTTGGTGAACGGGGGGGCCTCTGATGAGCAGTTCTTC	CASSLVNGGASDEQFF
-	few	TRBJ2-1	TRBV5-4	15	TGTGCCAGCAGCTTCGCCGGACGGTTCGTAGAAGAGCAGTTCTTC	CASSFAGRFVEEQFF
TRBD1	-	TRBJ1-2	TRBV20-1	14	TGCAGTGCCCCGCTTGGACAGGGAATCGGAGGCTACACCTTC	CSAPLGQGIGGYTF
TRBD2	many	TRBJ2-7	TRBV7-6	17	TGTGCCAGCAGCCTCCGGGGGGGGGGCGCGAGCTCCTACGAGCAGTACTTC	CASSLRGGGASSYEQYF
-	many	TRBJ2-3	TRBV7-8	12	TGTGCCAGCAGCTTAGCCCAAGATACGCAGTATTTT	CASSLAQDTQYF
-	-	TRBJ2-2	TRBV2	16	TGTGCCAGCAGTATACGGCCAGGGGAGACCACCGGGGAGCTGTTTTTT	CASSIRPGETTGELFF
-	few	TRBJ2-2	TRBV4-3	17	TGCGCCAGCAGCCAAGATCGGTCTTTCGCGAACACCGGGGAGCTGTTTTTT	CASSQDRSFANTGELFF
TRBD1	few	TRBJ1-6	TRBV15	15	TGTGCCACCAGTACCGGACAGGGACTTAATTCACCCCTCCACTTT	CATSTGQGLNSPLHF
TRBD1	-	TRBJ1-4	TRBV5-1	15	TGCGCCAGCCGCCAACGGACAGGGGGGAGTGAAGAACTGTTTTTT	CASRQRTGGSEELFF
-	once	TRBJ1-6	TRBV20-1	15	TGCAGTGCTAGAGATCTGTGGCAGGATAATTCACCCCTCCACTTT	CSARDLWQDNSPLHF
-	-	TRBJ1-1	TRBV5-4	14	TGTGCCAGCAGCATTTCCCCCCCTCCGGCTGAAGCTTTCTTT	CASSISPPPAEAFF
TRBD1	-	TRBJ2-3	TRBV7-9	16	TGTGCCAGCAGCCAAGGGGACAGGGGGCGGCCAGATACGCAGTATTTT	CASSQGDRGRPDTQYF
-	-	TRBJ2-2	TRBV3-1	13	TGTGCCAGCAGCCAGAAAGGGACCGGGGAGCTGTTTTTT	CASSQKGTGELFF
TRBD1	-	TRBJ1-2	TRBV3-1	15	TGTGCCAGCACTGCAAGTTCCGGACAGGGAAGAGGCTACACCTTC	CASTASSGQGRGYTF
-	-	TRBJ2-2	TRBV10-2	14	TGCGCCAGCAAAAGACTACCTGACACCGGGGAGCTGTTTTTT	CASKRLPDTGELFF
TRBD1	few	TRBJ2-1	TRBV5-1	14	TGCGCCAGCAGCTTAACAGGGGGAAACAATGAGCAGTTCTTC	CASSLTGGNNEQFF
TRBD1	few	TRBJ1-5	TRBV6-6	18	TGTGCCAGCAGTGAAATTGGGATGGGACAGGACGGCAATCAGCCCCAGCATTTT	CASSEIGMGQDGNQPQHF
TRBD2	-	TRBJ2-3	TRBV6-1	15	TGTGCCAGCAGGTTGACTAGCGGGGTGGAAGATACGCAGTATTTT	CASRLTSGVEDTQYF
-	many	TRBJ2-7	TRBV7-8	13	TGTGCCAGCAGCTTAGGGGACCTTTACGAGCAGTACTTC	CASSLGDLYEQYF
-	-	TRBJ1-2	TRBV7-9	15	TGTGCCAGCAGCTTAGCGGACTGGACACTCTATGGCTACACCTTC	CASSLADWTLYGYTF
-	few	TRBJ2-1	TRBV19	17	TGTGCCAGTAGTATGGCGGAGTGGCTCACCTCCTACAATGAGCAGTTCTTC	CASSMAEWLTSYNEQFF
-	-	TRBJ1-1	TRBV7-4	16	TGTGCCAGCAGCTTAGCGCCCAAGGGGGGGAGAACTGAAGCTTTCTTT	CASSLAPKGGRTEAFF
-	many	TRBJ1-3	TRBV12-3/TRBV12-4	13	TGTGCCAGCAGCCAAGGAGATGGGCACACCATATATTTT	CASSQGDGHTIYF
-	many	TRBJ1-5	TRBV27	17	TGTGCCAGCAGTTTATCAGCGGGCAGGGGCGCGCGTCAGCCCCAGCATTTT	CASSLSAGRGARQPQHF
-	few	TRBJ1-5	TRBV15	17	TGTGCCACCAGCTCCGATCGGGGGGGCTGGGGCAATCAGCCCCAGCATTTT	CATSSDRGGWGNQPQHF
-	-	TRBJ2-7	TRBV19	13	TGTGCCAGTAGTGGGAGAGGGAGCTACGAGCAGTACTTC	CASSGRGSYEQYF
-	few	TRBJ2-2	TRBV12-5	12	TGTGCTAGTGGTTTGTCCCCCGGGGAGCTGTTTTTT	CASGLSPGELFF
TRBD2	-	TRBJ2-3	TRBV7-2	15	TGTGCCAGCAGCCAAGCCAAGCGGGGGGCTGATACGCATTCTTTT	CASSQAKRGADTHSF
TRBD2	-	TRBJ2-1	TRBV29-1	16	TGCAGCGTTGTGACTAGCGGGGCCCCTACCTACAATGAGCAGTTCTTC	CSVVTSGAPTYNEQFF
TRBD1	-	TRBJ2-2	TRBV6-2/TRBV6-3	13	TGTGCCAGCAATATACAGGGGACCGGGGAGCTGTTTTTT	CASNIQGTGELFF
TRBD2	-	TRBJ2-3	TRBV28	16	TGTGCCAGCACGGGGGGACTAGCGGGGGGGCAGCGTACGCAGTATTTT	CASTGGLAGGQRTQYF
TRBD2	-	TRBJ2-5	TRBV29-1	15	TGCAGCGTTTCCAACACCGGGACTAGCGTCGAGACCCAGTACTTC	CSVSNTGTSVETQYF
-	many	TRBJ2-3	TRBV4-2	17	TGTGCCAGCAGCCAAGCTGAGCAGGGCGGGGGCACAGATACGCAGTATTTT	CASSQAEQGGGTDTQYF
-	-	TRBJ2-7	TRBV18	14	TGTGCCAGCTCACCCGGCGGGGGCTACTACGAGCAGTACTTC	CASSPGGGYYEQYF
-	-	TRBJ2-7	TRBV6-2/TRBV6-3	15	TGTGCCAGCAGTTACTCAGCTAGGGAAGAAGGCGAGCAGTACTTC	CASSYSAREEGEQYF
-	few	TRBJ1-2	TRBV3-1	13	TGTGCCAGCAGCATAACAGAGCCCTATGGCTACACCTTC	CASSITEPYGYTF
TRBD2	once	TRBJ2-7	TRBV20-1	15	TGCAGTGCTACGCTAGCGGGGGGGAACTCCTACGAGCAGTACTTC	CSATLAGGNSYEQYF
-	few	TRBJ2-5	TRBV6-2/TRBV6-3	13	TGTGCCAGCAGTGTCCCGGGACAAGAGACCCAGTACTTC	CASSVPGQETQYF
TRBD2	-	TRBJ2-2	TRBV7-9	16	TGTGCCAGCAGCCCCCCAAGCGGGGGGGCCACCGGGGAGCTGCTTTTT	CASSPPSGGATGELLF
TRBD2	many	TRBJ2-5	TRBV7-2	17	TGTGCCAGCAGCTCGATCGAACCTAGCGGGAGCCAAGAGACCCAGTACTTC	CASSSIEPSGSQETQYF
-	-	TRBJ1-5	TRBV7-8	16	TGTGCCAGCAGTTCCGAACAGGGTTTAGACAATCAGCCCCAGCATTTT	CASSSEQGLDNQPQHF
-	-	TRBJ2-7	TRBV7-9	14	TGTGCCAGCAGCACTGAGGGGCTACCCTACGAGCAGTACTTC	CASSTEGLPYEQYF
-	-	TRBJ1-4	TRBV25-1	18	TGTGCCAGCAGTGGCTCATCGGGGAGGTTTCGGGCTAATGAAAAACTGTTTTTT	CASSGSSGRFRANEKLFF